Given below is one TCR beta chain in context. At the DNA level, this CDR3 is encoded by other sequences in the same sample as well. The sample belongs to a study of OX40 agonist ivuxolimab in advanced cancers. Per germline, CDR1 SEHNR and CDR2 FQNEAQ (reference sequence). There are 15 residues in the CDR3. The junction had 4 bases not matched to a gene; V was cut back by 4 bases and J by 1 base. Only in-frame clones appear in the TCRdb table, and some are missing; sequencing was by immunoSEQ multiplex PCR. Seen here are 60,000 or so clones, around 86% observed once, and the top ten hold roughly 0.95%.

This specimen was CD4+ or CD8+ T cells sorted from blood, taken in a trial of the OX40 agonist ivuxolimab. The chain recombines TRBV7-9 with TRBJ2-1; 7 bases fit TRBD1. The receptor's source is an adult with an advanced solid tumor such as melanoma, head and neck, liver or kidney cancer. In nucleotides, the CDR3 is TGTGCCAGCAGCTCTACAGGGGTGTCCTACAATGAGCAGTTCTTC. This gives the protein CASSSTGVSYNEQFF.